The subject of this entry is one T cell receptor (beta chain). Its antigen remains unknown. Ipilimumab CTLA-4 blockade and focal radiation were given to patients with chemo-refractory metastatic non-small-cell lung cancer. The data derive from a study of radiotherapy plus CTLA-4 blockade in lung cancer. Here immunoSEQ multiplex PCR was the method, and the copy in TCRdb shows in-frame clones only, minus some. The data hold about 25,000 clones, with about 71% observed a single time. Germline lookup yields CDR1 SGHRS and CDR2 YFSETQ. This CDR3 spans 14 amino acids. V gave up 2 bases and J gave up 2 bases, with 10 bases separating them. Study findings and constraints: Subsequent to radiotherapy plus ipilimumab, tumor-derived TCR clones underwent expansion in blood.

The sequence came from a human donor with non-small cell lung cancer whose response to radiotherapy plus ipilimumab could not be evaluated. The starting material was peripheral blood, obtained from a patient treated with radiotherapy plus ipilimumab. This chain uses TRBV5-1 with TRBJ2-5; no reliable D call. This chain's CDR3 is CASSFPAGQETQYF. In DNA, the CDR3 is TGCGCCAGCAGCTTCCCCGCAGGTCAAGAGACCCAGTACTTC.